This record looks at one TCR beta chain sequence and its context. Participants were aged about 18 to 100 years from 24 US areas. Categorization into cohorts depended on clinical history that participants reported. Recovered status applied to Cohort 3 donors who had two consecutive negative PCRs. It also applied to those with clearance or with symptom resolution. Some clones are missing from TCRdb's copy, which holds only in-frame ones; the method was immunoSEQ multiplex PCR. The table shows a few hundred thousand clones, with roughly 88% occurring only once. The sample belongs to a study of blood T cell repertoires in COVID-19. Study overall: Sites across the United States, Italy and Spain contributed samples from acute and convalescent COVID-19.

From germline, CDR1 is SGHRS and CDR2 YFSETQ. The CDR3 consists of 12 residues. Trimming stripped 1 base from V and 8 bases from J, with 7 bases between. Sequencing was carried out using PBMCs or T cells enriched from blood (not recorded which). This chain joins TRBV5-1 and TRBJ2-1; no firm D call. This TCR came from a woman aged 25 to 39 who had recovered from COVID-19. This chain's CDR3 is CASSLRTDEQFF. CDR3 DNA: TGCGCCAGCAGCTTGAGAACGGATGAGCAGTTCTTC.